This entry describes one TCR beta chain. The antigen is unknown. The sample belongs to a study of identifying expanded T cells in peripheral blood. Study observations and caveats: Across healthy donors, higher total template counts meant significantly greater roughly two-week count variance.

Sequenced by immunoSEQ multiplex PCR; TCRdb stores in-frame clones only, minus some. In the table there are approximately 83,000 clones, 85% of which are singletons. V was pared by 2 bases and J by 9 bases, with 8 bases between. Germline-derived CDR1 and CDR2 are SEHNR and FQNEAQ (reference sequence). This CDR3 contains 13 residues. The sample was blood. The TCR comes from a person aged 18 to 75 in good health. The chain has TRBV7-9 and TRBJ1-6, with D maybe TRBD1 (5 bases). In DNA, the CDR3 is TGTGCCAGCAGCTTACAGGGAGGTTCACCCCTCCACTTT. It is translated as CASSLQGGSPLHF. Drawing the rest from reference TRBV7-9 and TRBJ1-6, the complete variable domain is DTGVSQNPRHKITKRGQNVTFRCDPISEHNRLYWYRQTLGQGPEFLTYFQNEAQLEKSRLLSDRFSAERPKGSFSTLEIQRTEQGDSAMYLCASSLQGGSPLHFGNGTRLTVT.